The sequence of this T cell receptor (beta chain) was determined in a study of blood T cell repertoires in COVID-19. Overall study: The study drew acute and convalescent COVID-19 samples from the United States, Italy and Spain.

Profiled with immunoSEQ multiplex PCR; TCRdb holds only in-frame clones, not every one. Of 300,000 to 400,000 clones in the sample, 85% to 95% are singletons; the top ten hold about 4%. The CDR3 is made up of 16 amino acids. Per the germline V gene, CDR1 is LGHNA and CDR2 is YSLEER. Trimming pared 5 bases from V and 8 bases from J, leaving 22 bases between. The chain uses TRBV4-3 and TRBJ1-3; D gene unclear. This TCR was recovered from a woman aged 25 to 39 who had been exposed to COVID-19. Input material: PBMCs or T cells enriched from blood (not recorded which). The CDR3 DNA sequence: TGCGCCAGCAGCATACACCTCAGGTCCCCCGGGGACACCATATATTTT. The encoded protein is CASSIHLRSPGDTIYF.